This T cell receptor beta chain is from a study of T cells after yellow fever vaccination. Overall study: Low-cell-number fractions were prepared with SMART-Seq v4 Ultra Low Input.

This clonotype was recorded a few times. What it binds is not known. UMIs and a universal primer site were added when TCR cDNA was made by 5'RACE template switching. In TCRdb, the 5' RACE reads were re-called with MiXCR into one record per CDR3 protein. The sample contains about 310,000 distinct CDR3 sequences, 3.6% of which appear only once. This CDR3 is 17 amino acids long. Per the germline V gene, CDR1 is LGHNA and CDR2 is YSLEER. Deletions cut 0 bases from V and 7 bases from J, with 18 bases between. Study-wide findings and caveats: Few clonotypes appeared in both CD4 and CD8 compartments. By day 5 rather than day 15, the secondary response had peaked, though it was weaker.

This TCR was recovered from a man younger than 35 who received the YFV17D yellow fever vaccine. The chain has TRBV4-3 and TRBJ2-2; D remains unclear. This sample comprised PBMCs, obtained on the day of the yellow fever booster vaccination. CDR3 residues: CASSQDSASWVSGELFF. CDR3 sequence (DNA): TGCGCCAGCAGCCAAGACTCGGCTAGTTGGGTGAGCGGGGAGCTGTTTTTT.